This TCR beta chain was obtained from a study of cytomegalovirus exposure and HLA in healthy donors. Using immunoSEQ multiplex PCR, the repertoire was profiled, and TCRdb retains in-frame clones only, with some absent. The sample shows roughly 65,000 clones, over 90% of them seen only once. The sequenced sample was PBMCs. The clonotype originates from a man in his late teens or twenties in good health and CMV-seropositive.

CDR3 DNA sequence: TGTGCCAGCACCCCCACTCAGGGTTTCTATGGCTACACCTTC. Protein product: CASTPTQGFYGYTF. The genes are TRBV6-1 and TRBJ1-2; the D gene is possibly TRBD1 (5 bases). Trimming pared 7 bases from V and 4 bases from J, leaving 16 bases between. CDR3 length: 14 residues. Germline CDR1 is MNHNS and CDR2 is SASEGT.